A selection of T cell receptor beta chains follows, all from one sample in a study of post-analysis software for immune sequencing data. TCRdb independently ran MiXCR on the PCR reads; one entry per CDR3 protein. Counted here are about 770,000 distinct CDR3 sequences, about 43% occurring once; the ten biggest clones make up just under 5%. Material: blood. These receptors were obtained from a girl under 18 with multiple sclerosis. Each CDR3 is given with its conserved first and last residue. The D gene is left open where the match is weak. The size of a clone is reported for some rows only, either as once, few or many, or as a class for expanded clones.

d_call j_call clone_size v_call cdr3_nt cdr3_aa
. TRBJ1-1 . TRBV20-1 TGCAGTGCTAGAGATCGACGGGAGAACACTGAAGCTTTCTTT CSARDRRENTEAFF
TRBD2 TRBJ2-3 . TRBV7-2 TGTGCCAGCAGCTTAGTGGGACTACCTAACACAGATACGCAGTATTTT CASSLVGLPNTDTQYF
. TRBJ2-2 . TRBV5-5 TGTGCCAGCAGTTCAAGGGGTGGGGCGGACACCGGGGAGCTGTTTTTT CASSSRGGADTGELFF
TRBD1 TRBJ2-7 . TRBV20-1 TGCAGTGCTGCCCCGGGACAGGGGCGGCTGGGCCAGTACTTC CSAAPGQGRLGQYF
TRBD2 TRBJ2-7 . TRBV20-1 TGCAGTGCTAGAGATCGGGCTAGCGGGCAAGCCTTTGAGCAGTACTTC CSARDRASGQAFEQYF
TRBD2 TRBJ2-1 . TRBV14 TGTGCCAGCAGCGCTCGACTAGCGGGATTGGGCAATGAGCAGTTCTTC CASSARLAGLGNEQFF
TRBD1 TRBJ1-2 . TRBV9 TGTGCCAGCAGCGACACCGGGACAGGGGTTTATGGCTACACCTTC CASSDTGTGVYGYTF
. TRBJ2-7 many TRBV5-6 TGTGCCAGCAGCTTGGGGAGCTACTACGAGCAGTACTTC CASSLGSYYEQYF
. TRBJ2-6 . TRBV7-2 TGTGCCAGCAGCTTAACCCAGGGGTCCTCCAACGTCCTGACTTTC CASSLTQGSSNVLTF
. TRBJ2-7 few TRBV10-3 TGTGCCATCAGGGGAGATCAGGGTCCAACCTACGAGCAGTACTTC CAIRGDQGPTYEQYF
TRBD2 TRBJ2-3 . TRBV20-1 TGCAGTGGGGAGGGAGAGGAGAACACAGATACGCAGTATTTT CSGEGEENTDTQYF
. TRBJ2-3 few TRBV7-2 TGTGCCAGCAAAAATTCTGGCACAGATACGCAGTATTTT CASKNSGTDTQYF
. TRBJ2-1 . TRBV2 TGTGCCAGCAGTGGGGGACTCGGCGCGTTCTTC CASSGGLGAFF
. TRBJ2-3 . TRBV4-2 TGTGCCAGCAGCCAAGATCCCGCCACAGATACGCAGTATTTT CASSQDPATDTQYF
. TRBJ2-2 . TRBV7-9 TGTGCCAGCCTCTTAGGCGGGGAGCTGTTTTTT CASLLGGELFF
. TRBJ2-7 . TRBV20-1 TGCAGTGCTTTCCCCGCGGGTTCCGGCCCCTACGAGCAGTACTTC CSAFPAGSGPYEQYF
. TRBJ1-2 . TRBV6-1 TGTGCCAGCAGTGAAACAGACACCAACTATGGCTACACCTTC CASSETDTNYGYTF
TRBD2 TRBJ2-2 . TRBV5-5 TGTGCCAGCAGCGGCCGGGGGGGGGGAGACACCGGGGAGCTGTTTTTT CASSGRGGGDTGELFF
. TRBJ2-1 . TRBV20-1 TGCAGTGCTCCTCGGACTAACAATGAGCAGTTCTTC CSAPRTNNEQFF
TRBD2 TRBJ2-5 few TRBV4-2 TGTGCCAGCAGCCCTCTCGGGACTAGCGGGATGGAGACCCAGTACTTC CASSPLGTSGMETQYF